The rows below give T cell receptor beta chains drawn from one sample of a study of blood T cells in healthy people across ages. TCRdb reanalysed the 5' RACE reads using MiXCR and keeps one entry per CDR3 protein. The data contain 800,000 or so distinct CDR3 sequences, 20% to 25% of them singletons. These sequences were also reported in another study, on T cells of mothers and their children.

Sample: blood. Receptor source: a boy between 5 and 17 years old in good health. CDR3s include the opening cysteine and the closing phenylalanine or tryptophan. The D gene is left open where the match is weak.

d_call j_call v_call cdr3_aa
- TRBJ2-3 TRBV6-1 CASSAYRGGSTDTQYF
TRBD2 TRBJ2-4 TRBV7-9 CASSLEAGGEVGKNIQYF
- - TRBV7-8 CASSLRLHEQFF
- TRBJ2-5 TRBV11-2 CASSFITREETQYF
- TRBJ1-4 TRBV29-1 CSVVGLEGEKLFF
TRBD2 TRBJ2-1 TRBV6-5 CASRFRGGSGNEQFF
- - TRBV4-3 CASSQDRDRRNEQFF
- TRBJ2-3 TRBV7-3 CASSQGGATDTQYF
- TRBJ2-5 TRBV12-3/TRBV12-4 CASSTMDSEWSETQYF
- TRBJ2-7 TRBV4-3 CASSLWERYEQYF
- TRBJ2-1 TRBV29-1 CSVVSALGEQFF
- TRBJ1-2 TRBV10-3 CAISSGRNYGYTF
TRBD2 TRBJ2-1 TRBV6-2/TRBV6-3 CASSHAGGTWYEQFF
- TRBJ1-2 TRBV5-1 CASSEPPGTLYGYTF
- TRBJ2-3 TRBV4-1 CASSQAYRGDPHTDTQYF
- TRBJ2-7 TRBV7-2 CASSASGEVYEQYF
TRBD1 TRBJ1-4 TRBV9 CASSEGQVNEKLFF
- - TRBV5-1 CASSPQREASYEQYF
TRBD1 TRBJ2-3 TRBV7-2 CASSPDRGADTQYF
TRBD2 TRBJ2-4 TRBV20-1 CSARQRESANIQYF
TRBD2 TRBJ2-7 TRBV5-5 CASSLAAGGYEQYF
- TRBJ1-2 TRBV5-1 CASSLHGGLYGYTF
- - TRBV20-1 CSASEGWDEQFF
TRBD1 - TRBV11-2 CASIPDREETQYF